The T cell receptor (beta chain) described here comes from a study of CD8+CD57+ T cells in acquired aplastic anemia. About this clonotype itself: One end of the junction fails to match germline, which may point to a read error.

CDR3 and TCR beta VDJ profiling relied on a genomic DNA template. TCRdb itself ran the reads through MiXCR, one entry per CDR3 protein. Of 300,000 or so distinct CDR3 sequences in the sample, 45% to 65% were seen once. CDR1 and CDR2 (germline): SNHLY, FYNNEI. This CDR3 contains 15 residues. Sequencing involved patients with CD8+CD57+ cell expansion previously shown by flow cytometry. The rearrangement uses TRBV2 and TRBJ1-6; D is uncertain. The material sequenced was sorted CD4+, CD8+, or CD8+CD57+ T cells (not recorded which) from PBMCs. This sequence was found in a human donor with aplastic anemia. In nucleotides, the CDR3 is TGTGCCATCAGTCAGGAGGCCAATAATGGTTCACCCCTCCACTTT. Translated: CAISQEANNGSPLHF.